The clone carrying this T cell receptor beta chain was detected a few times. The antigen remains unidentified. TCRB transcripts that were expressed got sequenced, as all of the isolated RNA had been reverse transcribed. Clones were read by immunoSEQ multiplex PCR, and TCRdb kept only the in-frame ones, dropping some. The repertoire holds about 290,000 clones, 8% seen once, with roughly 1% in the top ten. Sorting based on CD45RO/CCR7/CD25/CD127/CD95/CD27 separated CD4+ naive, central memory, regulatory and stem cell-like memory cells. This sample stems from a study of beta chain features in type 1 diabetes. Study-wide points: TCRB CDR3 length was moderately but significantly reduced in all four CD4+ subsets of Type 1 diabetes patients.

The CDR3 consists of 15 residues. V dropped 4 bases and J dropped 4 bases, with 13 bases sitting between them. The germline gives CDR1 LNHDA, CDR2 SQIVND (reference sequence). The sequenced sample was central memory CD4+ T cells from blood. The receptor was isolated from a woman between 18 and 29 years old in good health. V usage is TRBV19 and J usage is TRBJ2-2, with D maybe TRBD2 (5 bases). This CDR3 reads CASSSGPFTTGELFF. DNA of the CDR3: TGTGCCAGTAGTAGCGGGCCCTTTACCACCGGGGAGCTGTTTTTT.